This entry describes one TCR beta chain. Its specificity is unknown. The same CDR3 is also encoded by other DNA sequences in this sample. This sample is part of a study of regulatory T cells. The study's findings and limits: Hydrophobic residues at CDR3 positions 6 and 7 were enriched in conventional CD4+ T cells of CD3G-deficient patients.

Germline CDR1 reads SGHAT; CDR2 reads FQNNGV. The CDR3 has 15 amino acids. The germline V and J ends were trimmed by 3 bases and 4 bases, with 13 bases remaining between them. The PCR used 52 TRBV and 13 TRBJ primers. Sequencing was performed with immunoSEQ multiplex PCR; in TCRdb, only in-frame clones are kept and a portion is missing. The table has 20,000 to 25,000 clones, about 88% seen once. This rearrangement joins TRBV11-2 to TRBJ2-4, with D possibly TRBD1 on 5 matching bases. Specimen: conventional CD4+ T cells sorted from blood. This receptor was taken from a child under 18 with CD3G deficiency. The CDR3 region has the DNA TGTGCCAGCAGCTTGTGGCAGGGATCTAAAAACATTCAGTACTTC. The encoded protein is CASSLWQGSKNIQYF.